Included here is one T cell receptor (beta chain) sequence, with context. The sample is drawn from a study of T cell changes during pregnancy in multiple sclerosis. This CDR3 comprises 13 residues. Germline assignment: CDR1 LNHDA and CDR2 SQIVND (reference sequence). V gave up 1 base and J gave up 2 bases, with 5 bases separating them. Clones were sequenced by immunoSEQ multiplex PCR, and TCRdb holds only the in-frame ones, with some missing. The sample gives around 50,000 clones, 93% of which show up once; less than 4.5% is in the top ten. V gene TRBV19 combines with J gene TRBJ1-1; D is unresolved. This specimen was CD8+ T cells from peripheral blood mononuclear cells, taken in the second trimester of pregnancy. The clonotype was recovered from a female donor with multiple sclerosis, enrolled in a pregnancy study. The CDR3 reads CASSIGHNTEAFF. As DNA, the CDR3 is TGTGCCAGTAGTATAGGACACAACACTGAAGCTTTCTTT.